One T cell receptor (beta chain) is described in this entry. A quantity of roughly 0.5 to 1 ug RNA underwent reverse transcription using random hexamers. TCRdb independently ran MiXCR on the immunoSEQ multiplex PCR reads; one entry per CDR3 protein. The sample comprises over 300,000 distinct CDR3 sequences, 90% to 95% of which are singletons, and about 0.063% rests with the top ten. These data are taken from a study of CD8 T cells in Susac syndrome. The CDR3 length is 15 residues. V lost 5 bases and J 0 bases, leaving 8 bases between the germline ends. This receptor was obtained from a human donor with multiple sclerosis. The chain is built from TRBV12-3 or TRBV12-4 and TRBJ1-6; unclear D gene. The specimen was CD4+ T cells from PBMCs. The DNA of the CDR3 is TGTGCCAGCAGTCCCGGAAGCTCCTATAATTCACCCCTCCACTTT. Its protein is CASSPGSSYNSPLHF.